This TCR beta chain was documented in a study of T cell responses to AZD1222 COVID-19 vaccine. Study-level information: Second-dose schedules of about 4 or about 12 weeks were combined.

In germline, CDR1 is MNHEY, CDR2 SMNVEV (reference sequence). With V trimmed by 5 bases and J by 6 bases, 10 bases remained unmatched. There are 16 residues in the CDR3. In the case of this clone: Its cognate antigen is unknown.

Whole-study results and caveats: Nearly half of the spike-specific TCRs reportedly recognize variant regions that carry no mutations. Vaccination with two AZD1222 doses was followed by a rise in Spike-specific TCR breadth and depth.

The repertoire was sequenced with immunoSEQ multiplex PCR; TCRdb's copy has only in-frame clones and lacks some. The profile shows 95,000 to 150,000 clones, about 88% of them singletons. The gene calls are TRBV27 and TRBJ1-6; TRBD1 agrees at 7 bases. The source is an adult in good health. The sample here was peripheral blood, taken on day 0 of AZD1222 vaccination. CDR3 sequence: CASSTTRTGPNSPLHF. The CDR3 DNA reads TGTGCCAGCAGTACCACCCGGACAGGCCCTAATTCACCCCTCCACTTT.